Listed here is a single T cell receptor (beta chain). Other nucleotide sequences from this sample produce the same CDR3. The sample is drawn from a study of shared clonotypes between healthy human individuals. The material for each subset, its genomic DNA, was split evenly across several immunoSEQ plates. TCRdb's copy holds only in-frame clones and misses some; the assay was immunoSEQ multiplex PCR. The sample has millions of clones, 90% to 95% seen once. Trimming took 3 bases from V and 1 from J, leaving 9 bases between them. CDR1 is LNHDA, CDR2 SQIVND, per germline (reference sequence). The CDR3 is made up of 14 amino acids.

V is TRBV19 and J is TRBJ1-1; weak D call: TRBD1 (5 bases). This TCR was sampled from a man aged 18 to 35 in good health. The sequenced sample was naive CD4+ T cells sorted from blood. Subset indicated: CD45RA+ positively selected. The CDR3 DNA sequence: TGTGCCAGTAGTATTGGGGGGGAGAACACTGAAGCTTTCTTT. This encodes CASSIGGENTEAFF. The variable domain in full, completed from reference TRBV19 and TRBJ1-1, reads DGGITQSPKYLFRKEGQNVTLSCEQNLNHDAMYWYRQDPGQGLRLIYYSQIVNDFQKGDIAEGYSVSREKKESFPLTVTSAQKNPTAFYLCASSIGGENTEAFFGQGTRLTVV.